Reported below is one T cell receptor (beta chain). What it binds is unknown. The record originates from a study of coeliac disease. Assay used: immunoSEQ multiplex PCR; TCRdb lists only in-frame clones, some missing. In the table there are roughly 3,700 clones, 60% to 75% of which are singletons. Study-level findings and limits: Control samples showed higher TRB and TRG clonality than intraepithelial and lamina propria samples in active celiac disease.

CDR1 and CDR2 (germline): SGHTA, FQGNSA. Trimming left V 0 bases short and J 6 bases short, with 14 bases between. This CDR3 spans 15 amino acids. The chain uses TRBV7-2 and TRBJ1-1; the D is unclear. The sequence came from a woman in her 30s without celiac disease. The sample comprised lymphocytes from the gut lamina propria. The CDR3 bases are TGTGCCAGCAGCTTAGCGCTACAGCTTATCTCTGAAGCTTTCTTT. Translating it yields CASSLALQLISEAFF.